The entry below gives a single T cell receptor beta chain sequence along with its context. As yet, its antigen is unknown. The data stem from a study of human T cells and chemical hapten exposure. Individual cDNA molecules in this library carried unique molecular identifiers. Authors' analysis steps: Samples contained a median of about 96,000 TCRs, with a range of about 23,224 to 700,000. TCRdb reprocessed the RACE reads via MiXCR and lists one record per CDR3 protein. These V and J calls derive from TCRdb rather than the authors' analysis. The sample lists tens of thousands of distinct CDR3 sequences; around a third were seen once. Overall study results and limits: Alopecia in all donors means immunity may differ from healthy individuals.

Time point meaning: patch test 1, 2 weeks after DPC sensitization. Treatment given: therapeutic diphenylcyclopropenone sensitization with weekly scalp DPC. Sequencing started from total RNA isolated from unfractionated whole blood. Material: whole blood, obtained in connection with sensitization to the hapten diphenylcyclopropenone (DPC). The source is a man aged 35 to 55 with alopecia areata. Some clones in this sample may be carry-over from other donors' samples.

CDR3 sequence (DNA): TGTGCCATCAGTTCCCGGGACAGATCCTACGAGCAGTACTTC. It codes for CAISSRDRSYEQYF. The chain recombines TRBV10-3 with TRBJ2-7, with 7 bases that match TRBD1. Per the germline V gene, CDR1 is ENHRY and CDR2 is SYGVKD. The CDR3 extends over 14 amino acids. J gave up 1 base and V 5 bases, and 5 bases lay outside the gene matches.